A selection of T cell receptor beta chains follows, all from one sample in a study of TIL therapy for anti-PD-1-resistant metastatic lung cancer. Profiled with immunoSEQ multiplex PCR; TCRdb holds only in-frame clones, not every one. The repertoire holds about 57,000 clones, roughly 85% seen once, with more than 4.5% in the top ten. Source: blood, taken at baseline. The receptors originated from a woman aged 30-79 years with non-small cell lung cancer. Both conserved end residues are trimmed from each CDR3.

V gene: TRBV5-1
J gene: TRBJ2-2
CDR3 protein: ASSRLATNTGELF

V gene: TRBV6-5
J gene: TRBJ1-2
CDR3 protein: ASRGGEGGGYT

V gene: TRBV4-2
J gene: TRBJ2-2
CDR3 protein: ASSQEAGGLTGELF

V gene: TRBV9
J gene: TRBJ2-7
CDR3 protein: ASSVVETSGYYEQY

V gene: TRBV5-4
J gene: TRBJ1-2
CDR3 protein: ASSFSGNYGYT

V gene: TRBV5-7
J gene: TRBJ1-6
CDR3 protein: ASSPPTGVRAPLH

V gene: TRBV9
J gene: TRBJ2-7
CDR3 protein: ASSVGQDYEQY

V gene: TRBV18
J gene: TRBJ1-4
CDR3 protein: ASSPPGQGSNEKLF

V gene: TRBV19
J gene: TRBJ1-2
CDR3 protein: ASSIDMYNRDSNYGYT

V gene: TRBV28
J gene: TRBJ1-1
CDR3 protein: ASSFYTGGNTEAF

V gene: TRBV5-1
J gene: TRBJ2-2
CDR3 protein: ASSLVYTGELF

V gene: TRBV21-1
J gene: TRBJ1-5
CDR3 protein: ASIIPGAGGQPQH

V gene: TRBV4-3
J gene: TRBJ1-2
CDR3 protein: ASSQASGSNYGYT

V gene: TRBV11-1
J gene: -
CDR3 protein: ASSSKTRTYEQY

V gene: TRBV28
J gene: TRBJ2-3
CDR3 protein: ASSVGTVLMSDTQY

V gene: TRBV7-8
J gene: TRBJ2-1
CDR3 protein: ASSLAPRGGVYNEQF

V gene: TRBV9
J gene: TRBJ1-2
CDR3 protein: ASSAKGDSYGYT

V gene: TRBV7-9
J gene: TRBJ1-1
CDR3 protein: ASSLVGGSTEAF

V gene: TRBV19
J gene: TRBJ2-4
CDR3 protein: ASSIGDTGRNIQY

V gene: TRBV13
J gene: TRBJ2-7
CDR3 protein: ASSLGQGIDEQY

V gene: TRBV19
J gene: TRBJ2-2
CDR3 protein: ASSSPQGTGELF

V gene: TRBV10-1
J gene: TRBJ1-2
CDR3 protein: ASSPQGTYGYT

V gene: TRBV12-2
J gene: TRBJ2-1
CDR3 protein: ASRSPSGRAGNEQF

V gene: TRBV7-9
J gene: TRBJ2-1
CDR3 protein: ASSSLWTSGSNNEQF

V gene: TRBV29-1
J gene: TRBJ2-7
CDR3 protein: SVEESYEQY

V gene: TRBV6-1
J gene: TRBJ2-7
CDR3 protein: ASTFGQDTYEQY

V gene: TRBV7-2
J gene: TRBJ2-3
CDR3 protein: ASSLGQGRRYTQY

V gene: TRBV5-6
J gene: TRBJ1-2
CDR3 protein: ASSPGQGGYGYT

V gene: TRBV5-1
J gene: TRBJ2-5
CDR3 protein: ASSLAAGGETQY

V gene: TRBV5-6
J gene: TRBJ1-2
CDR3 protein: ASSLPKLSNYGYT

V gene: TRBV19
J gene: TRBJ1-4
CDR3 protein: ASSIGGRQKLF

V gene: TRBV15
J gene: TRBJ2-7
CDR3 protein: ATSGRTGSKDEQY

V gene: TRBV18
J gene: TRBJ2-7
CDR3 protein: ASSPTDRPYEQY

V gene: TRBV28
J gene: TRBJ1-4
CDR3 protein: ASLGLNEKLF

V gene: TRBV7-9
J gene: TRBJ1-1
CDR3 protein: ASSSPVWSSESGRAF

V gene: TRBV4-1
J gene: TRBJ1-1
CDR3 protein: ASSPRTGWNTEAF

V gene: TRBV19
J gene: TRBJ1-1
CDR3 protein: ASRAGQLNTEAF

V gene: TRBV5-1
J gene: TRBJ2-3
CDR3 protein: ASSLAGTGVTDTQY

V gene: TRBV5-8
J gene: TRBJ1-4
CDR3 protein: ASSLSFSATNEKLF

V gene: TRBV10-2
J gene: TRBJ2-3
CDR3 protein: ASSERRRQGEHRDTDTQY

V gene: TRBV18
J gene: TRBJ1-5
CDR3 protein: ASSPNQPQH

V gene: TRBV7-2
J gene: TRBJ2-7
CDR3 protein: ASSFGNSYEQY

V gene: TRBV7-2
J gene: TRBJ1-1
CDR3 protein: ATRIQTNTEAF

V gene: TRBV15
J gene: TRBJ1-1
CDR3 protein: ATSRALLRGFNTEAF

V gene: TRBV19
J gene: TRBJ1-1
CDR3 protein: ASKMDRVTEAF

V gene: TRBV28
J gene: TRBJ2-7
CDR3 protein: ASSLGGGTYEQY

V gene: TRBV7-2
J gene: TRBJ1-1
CDR3 protein: ASSEGGSEAF

V gene: TRBV19
J gene: TRBJ1-1
CDR3 protein: ASSTGQGLAEAF

V gene: TRBV10-3
J gene: TRBJ2-7
CDR3 protein: AIRGSGGGEQY

V gene: TRBV2
J gene: TRBJ1-5
CDR3 protein: ASSEGQGSQPQH

V gene: TRBV19
J gene: TRBJ1-5
CDR3 protein: ASVGQRSQPQH

V gene: TRBV25-1
J gene: TRBJ1-2
CDR3 protein: ASSEFGTGNYGYT

V gene: TRBV30
J gene: TRBJ2-7
CDR3 protein: AFAGTNPWEQY

V gene: TRBV5-8
J gene: TRBJ2-3
CDR3 protein: ASSLSGGLGDTQY

V gene: TRBV7-9
J gene: TRBJ2-7
CDR3 protein: ASSRGTYEQY

V gene: TRBV7-6
J gene: TRBJ2-7
CDR3 protein: ASSYKLQGAAYEQY

V gene: TRBV7-2
J gene: TRBJ2-1
CDR3 protein: ASSPSRTGDYNEQF

V gene: TRBV5-5
J gene: TRBJ1-2
CDR3 protein: ASSPKGLGYT

V gene: TRBV7-3
J gene: TRBJ2-2
CDR3 protein: ASSPPPASNTGELF

V gene: TRBV6-1
J gene: TRBJ2-5
CDR3 protein: ASSAIRDRAETQY